Listed below are T cell receptor beta chains from one sample, sequenced in a study of siplizumab effects on memory and regulatory T cells. The method was immunoSEQ multiplex PCR; TCRdb's version includes in-frame clones alone and lacks a portion of them. The sample includes over 85,000 clones, roughly 92% of them seen just once. Sequenced material: CD4+ T cells sorted from blood. The origin of the receptors is a human donor in good health. Both conserved end residues are part of each CDR3.

v_call,j_call,cdr3_aa
TRBV5-1,TRBJ1-2,CASSLGPGQTGVPYGYTF
TRBV6-5,TRBJ1-6,CASSPRQGNSPLHF
TRBV19,TRBJ2-1,CASSIGQNNEQFF
TRBV5-8,TRBJ1-4,CASSLNKGLSLTNEKLFF
TRBV20-1,TRBJ1-2,CSARSVDGYTF
TRBV7-9,TRBJ2-2,CASSLGLGPRTELFF
TRBV7-2,TRBJ2-4,CASSLDGTGLNIQYF
TRBV18,TRBJ2-1,CASSPWDSDEQFF
TRBV18,TRBJ2-4,CASSPSQGSRNIQYF
TRBV13,TRBJ1-2,CASTIRHGYTF
TRBV5-1,TRBJ2-1,CASSSMTSGSSFSYNEQFF
TRBV5-6,TRBJ1-4,CASSKSQGWTNEKLFF
TRBV11-1,TRBJ2-3,CASSLEGGRVTDTQYF
TRBV7-3,TRBJ2-2,CASSLNQVGNTGELFF
TRBV18,TRBJ1-3,CASSPAGDTGNTIYF
TRBV2,TRBJ1-6,CASSAPGTGGAGSPLHF
TRBV6-1,TRBJ1-1,CASSEAGLLNTEAFF
TRBV19,TRBJ2-3,CASSIVLAGGPDTQYF
TRBV5-1,TRBJ1-1,CASSLQPPGTGNTEAFF
TRBV30,TRBJ2-7,CAWRRDSYEQYF
TRBV5-1,TRBJ1-6,CASSLEGEGNSPLHF
TRBV18,TRBJ1-1,CASSPPGGNTEAFF
TRBV5-3,TRBJ2-7,CARSFWEPDYEQYF
TRBV5-4,TRBJ2-1,CASSLGRTDAYNEQFF
TRBV2,TRBJ1-1,CASSELNPSEAFF
TRBV6-5,TRBJ1-5,CASSQNREGQPQHF
TRBV5-1,TRBJ2-7,CASSLAGTGDGEQYF
TRBV6-1,TRBJ2-7,CASTGTDEQYF
TRBV18,TRBJ1-2,CASSDMRGSGYTF
TRBV5-6,TRBJ2-3,CASSLGTGTDTQYF